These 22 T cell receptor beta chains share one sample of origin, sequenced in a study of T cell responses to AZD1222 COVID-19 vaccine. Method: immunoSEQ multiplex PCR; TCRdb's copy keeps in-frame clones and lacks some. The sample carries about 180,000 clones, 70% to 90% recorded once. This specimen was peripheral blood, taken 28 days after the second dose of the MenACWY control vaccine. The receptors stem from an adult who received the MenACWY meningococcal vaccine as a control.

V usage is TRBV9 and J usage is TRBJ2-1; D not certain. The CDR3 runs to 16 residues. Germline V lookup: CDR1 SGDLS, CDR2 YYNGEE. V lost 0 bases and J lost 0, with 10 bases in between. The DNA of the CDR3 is TGTGCCAGCAGCGTAGATACGGCGAGCTCCTACAATGAGCAGTTCTTC. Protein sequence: CASSVDTASSYNEQFF.

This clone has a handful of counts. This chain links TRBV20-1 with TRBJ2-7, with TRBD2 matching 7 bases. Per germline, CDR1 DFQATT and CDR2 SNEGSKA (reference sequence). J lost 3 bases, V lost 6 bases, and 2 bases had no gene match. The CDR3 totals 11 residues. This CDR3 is CSAGTNYEQYF. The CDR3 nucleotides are TGCAGTGCCGGGACTAACTACGAGCAGTACTTC.

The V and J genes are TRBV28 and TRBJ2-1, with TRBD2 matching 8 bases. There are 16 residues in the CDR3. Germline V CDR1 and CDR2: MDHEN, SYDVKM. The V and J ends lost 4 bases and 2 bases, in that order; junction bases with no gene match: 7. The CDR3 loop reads CASSSERENAYNEQFF. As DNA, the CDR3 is TGTGCCAGCAGTTCGGAGCGGGAGAACGCCTACAATGAGCAGTTCTTC. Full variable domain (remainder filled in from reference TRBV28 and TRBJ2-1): DVKVTQSSRYLVKRTGEKVFLECVQDMDHENMFWYRQDPGLGLRLIYFSYDVKMKEKGDIPEGYSVSREKKERFSLILESASTNQTSMYLCASSSERENAYNEQFFGPGTRLTVL.

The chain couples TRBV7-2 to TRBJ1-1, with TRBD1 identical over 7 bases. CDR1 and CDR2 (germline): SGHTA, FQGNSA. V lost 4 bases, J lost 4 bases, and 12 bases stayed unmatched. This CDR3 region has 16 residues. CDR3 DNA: TGTGCCAGCAGCTACCCGATCGACAGGGTGACCACTGAAGCTTTCTTT. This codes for CASSYPIDRVTTEAFF.

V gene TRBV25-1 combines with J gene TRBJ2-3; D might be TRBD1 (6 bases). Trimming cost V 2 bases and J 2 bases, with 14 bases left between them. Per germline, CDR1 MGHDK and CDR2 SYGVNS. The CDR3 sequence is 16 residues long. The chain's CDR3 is CASSELYRDYTDTQYF. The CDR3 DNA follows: TGTGCCAGCAGTGAACTTTACAGGGATTACACAGATACGCAGTATTTT.

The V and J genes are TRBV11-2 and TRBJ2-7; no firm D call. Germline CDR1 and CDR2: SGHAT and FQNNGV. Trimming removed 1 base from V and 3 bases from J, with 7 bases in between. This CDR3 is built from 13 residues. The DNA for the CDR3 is TGTGCCAGCAGCTTAGCAGTTTTCTACGAGCAGTACTTC. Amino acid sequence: CASSLAVFYEQYF.

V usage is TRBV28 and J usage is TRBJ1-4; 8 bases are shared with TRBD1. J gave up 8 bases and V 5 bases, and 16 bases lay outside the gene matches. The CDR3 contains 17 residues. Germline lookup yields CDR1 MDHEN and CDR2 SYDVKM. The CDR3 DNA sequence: TGTGCCAGCAGTCCACCGTTACTAACAGGGGGGAGAGAAAAACTGTTTTTT. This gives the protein CASSPPLLTGGREKLFF.

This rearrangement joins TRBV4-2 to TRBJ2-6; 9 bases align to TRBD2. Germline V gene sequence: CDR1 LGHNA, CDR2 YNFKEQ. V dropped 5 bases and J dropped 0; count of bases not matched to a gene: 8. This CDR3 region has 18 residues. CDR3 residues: CASSSGYSGSSGANVLTF. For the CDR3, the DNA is TGTGCCAGCAGCTCGGGGTATAGCGGGAGCTCTGGGGCCAACGTCCTGACTTTC.

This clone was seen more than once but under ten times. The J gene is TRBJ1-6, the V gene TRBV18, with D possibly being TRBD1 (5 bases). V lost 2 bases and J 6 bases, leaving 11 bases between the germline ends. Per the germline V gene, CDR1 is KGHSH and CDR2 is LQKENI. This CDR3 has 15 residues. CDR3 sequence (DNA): TGTGCCAGCTCACCAAGACAGTGGGGTAATTCACCCCTCCACTTT. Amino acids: CASSPRQWGNSPLHF.

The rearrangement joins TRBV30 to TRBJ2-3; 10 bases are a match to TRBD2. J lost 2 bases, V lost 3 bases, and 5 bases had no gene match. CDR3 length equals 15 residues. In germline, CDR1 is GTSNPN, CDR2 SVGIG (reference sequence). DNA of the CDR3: TGTGCCTGGAGCCCCGGGACTAGCGCCACAGATACGCAGTATTTT. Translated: CAWSPGTSATDTQYF.

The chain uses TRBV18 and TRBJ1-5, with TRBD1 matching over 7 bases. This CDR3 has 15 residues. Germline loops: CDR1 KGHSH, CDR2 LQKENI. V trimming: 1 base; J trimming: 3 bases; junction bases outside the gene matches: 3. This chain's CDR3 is CASSPQQGNNQPQHF. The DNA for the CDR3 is TGTGCCAGCTCACCACAACAGGGGAACAATCAGCCCCAGCATTTT.

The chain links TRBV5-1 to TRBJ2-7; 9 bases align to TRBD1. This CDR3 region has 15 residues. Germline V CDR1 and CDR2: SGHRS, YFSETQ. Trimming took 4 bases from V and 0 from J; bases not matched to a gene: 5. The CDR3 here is CASSRTGVFSYEQYF. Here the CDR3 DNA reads TGCGCCAGCAGCCGGACAGGGGTTTTCTCCTACGAGCAGTACTTC.

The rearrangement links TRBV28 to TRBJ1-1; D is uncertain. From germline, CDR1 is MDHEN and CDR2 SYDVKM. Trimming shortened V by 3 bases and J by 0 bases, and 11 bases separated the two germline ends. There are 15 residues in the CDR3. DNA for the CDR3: TGTGCCAGCAGTTTCCTCGAGACAATGAACACTGAAGCTTTCTTT. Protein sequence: CASSFLETMNTEAFF. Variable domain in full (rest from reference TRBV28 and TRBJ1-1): DVKVTQSSRYLVKRTGEKVFLECVQDMDHENMFWYRQDPGLGLRLIYFSYDVKMKEKGDIPEGYSVSREKKERFSLILESASTNQTSMYLCASSFLETMNTEAFFGQGTRLTVV.

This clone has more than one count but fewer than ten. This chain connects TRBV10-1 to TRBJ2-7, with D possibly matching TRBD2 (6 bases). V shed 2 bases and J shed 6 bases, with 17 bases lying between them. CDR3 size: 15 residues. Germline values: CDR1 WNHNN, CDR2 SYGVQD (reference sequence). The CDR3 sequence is CASSEPSEGTGEQYF. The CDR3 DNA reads TGCGCCAGCAGTGAGCCATCAGAGGGGACTGGCGAGCAGTACTTC.

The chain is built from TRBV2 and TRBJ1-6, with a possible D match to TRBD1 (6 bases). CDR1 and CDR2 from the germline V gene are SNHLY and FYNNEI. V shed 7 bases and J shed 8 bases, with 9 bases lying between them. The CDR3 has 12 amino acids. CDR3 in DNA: TGTGCCAGCAACAGGGCTTATTCACCCCTCCACTTT. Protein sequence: CASNRAYSPLHF.

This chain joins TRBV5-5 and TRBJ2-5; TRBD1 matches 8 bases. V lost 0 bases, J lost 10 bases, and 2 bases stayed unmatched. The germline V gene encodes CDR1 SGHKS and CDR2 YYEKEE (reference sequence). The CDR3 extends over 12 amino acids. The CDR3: CASSLDRGFQYF. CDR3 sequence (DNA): TGTGCCAGCAGCTTGGACAGGGGGTTCCAGTACTTC.

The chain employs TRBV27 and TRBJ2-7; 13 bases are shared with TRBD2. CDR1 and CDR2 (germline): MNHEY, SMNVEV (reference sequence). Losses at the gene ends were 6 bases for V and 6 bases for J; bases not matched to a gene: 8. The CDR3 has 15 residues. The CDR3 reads CASRLAGGPIIEQYF. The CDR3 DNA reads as TGTGCCAGCAGACTAGCGGGAGGGCCTATTATCGAGCAGTACTTC.

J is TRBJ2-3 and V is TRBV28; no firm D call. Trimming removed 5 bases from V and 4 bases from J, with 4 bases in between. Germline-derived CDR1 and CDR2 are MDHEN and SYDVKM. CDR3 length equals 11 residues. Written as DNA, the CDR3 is TGTGCCAGCAGTAACCCAGATACGCAGTATTTT. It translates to CASSNPDTQYF.

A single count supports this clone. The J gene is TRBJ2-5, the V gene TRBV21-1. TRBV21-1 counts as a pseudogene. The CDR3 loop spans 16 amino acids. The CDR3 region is CASSIPPAPSQETQYF. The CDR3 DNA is TGTGCCAGCAGCATTCCCCCAGCTCCTTCCCAAGAGACCCAGTACTTC.

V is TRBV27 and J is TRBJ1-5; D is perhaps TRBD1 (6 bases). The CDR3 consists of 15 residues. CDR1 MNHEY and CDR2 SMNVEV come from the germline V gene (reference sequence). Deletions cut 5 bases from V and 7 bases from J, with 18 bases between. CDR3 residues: CASSPATRGRQPQHF. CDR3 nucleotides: TGTGCCAGCAGTCCAGCAACCAGGGGAAGGCAGCCCCAGCATTTT.

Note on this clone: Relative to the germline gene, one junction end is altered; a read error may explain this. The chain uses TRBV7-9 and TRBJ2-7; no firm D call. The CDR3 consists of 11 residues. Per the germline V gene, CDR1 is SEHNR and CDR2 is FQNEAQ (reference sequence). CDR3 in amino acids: CASSPGPNADF. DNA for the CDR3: TGTGCCAGCAGCCCCGGACCTAACGCGGACTTC.

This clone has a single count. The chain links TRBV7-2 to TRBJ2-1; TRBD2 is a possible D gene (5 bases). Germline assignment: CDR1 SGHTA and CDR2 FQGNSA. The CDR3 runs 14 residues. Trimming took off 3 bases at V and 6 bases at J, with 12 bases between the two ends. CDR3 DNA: TGTGCCAGCAGCTTCCGGCGGGCAGCCAATGAGCAGTTCTTC. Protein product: CASSFRRAANEQFF.